This T cell receptor beta chain was found in a study of T cells after yellow fever vaccination (dated by TCRdb to between 2018 and 2020). For context, the study as a whole: Libraries from fractions with low cell numbers were prepared with the SMART-Seq v4 Ultra Low Input RNA kit. To follow T-cell clones before and after both primary and booster YFV17D yellow fever vaccination, bulk TCR alpha and beta repertoires underwent longitudinal sequencing. Two healthy male donors, one aged 18 to 29 and one aged 30 to 40 years, were included in the cohort. Blood was drawn at multiple timepoints before and after primary and secondary immunization, with bulk PBMC replicates and cell subsets isolated. Here is what the overall study found, with its caveats: Only a couple of donors were included in the study, so the extent to which the findings can be generalized is limited. Computational filtering was needed because FACS-sorted repertoires could contain abundant contaminating clonotypes from the bulk population. A small share of clonotypes occurred in both CD4 and CD8 compartments, likely arising from convergent recombination. Most clones expanded after primary vaccination were re-detected after the booster (almost 97% of CD4 and approximately 89% of CD8), suggesting broad memory maintenance. The secondary T-cell response was weaker than the primary response but faster, peaking on day 5 instead of day 15.

The treatment or condition label on this specimen signifies: live attenuated yellow fever vaccine strain. PBMCs were isolated from peripheral blood using a standard Ficoll-Paque protocol. Dynabeads CD4 and CD8 positive selection kits were used to isolate CD4 and CD8 T-cell fractions. TriZol was used to extract RNA from bulk PBMCs, from CD4 and CD8 fractions, and from dextramer-positive and dextramer-negative fractions. Synthesis of TCR cDNA relied on 5'RACE template switching, a step that introduced a universal primer site along with unique molecular identifiers. Priming of cDNA synthesis was performed from both the TCR alpha and TCR beta constant segments. Library amplification used two PCR steps, and the second PCR step added sample barcodes and sequencing adapters. Sequencing of libraries was done on Illumina HiSeq 2500 (2x100 bp) or NovaSeq (2x150 bp). The authors processed their data as follows. MIGEC was used to demultiplex reads and collapse the reads into UMI consensus sequences, and MiXCR was used for V(D)J alignment. Using edgeR on replicate PBMC samples, clonotypes were called vaccine-responding if FDR was below 0.01 and the log2 fold change was above 5 up to day 15. Bulk clonotypes were assigned CD4 or CD8 identity according to which sequenced CD4 or CD8 repertoire held them at higher abundance. TCRdb itself trimmed the public reads at Q25 with fastp, ran MiXCR and retained productive beta chains. Entries are consolidated by CDR3 protein sequence, retaining the most common genes and DNA. The V and J calls were not made by the authors but by TCRdb's processing. The sample table records 200,000 to 250,000 distinct CDR3 sequences; less than 8.5% of these occur just once. Of the sample, over 0.65% is held by the ten largest clones.

This clonotype showed up many times. The clone's antigen remains unknown. No much larger clone exists at a distance of one base, and base qualities are not known. CDR3 length: 16 amino acids, cysteine to phenylalanine. Just CDR3 DNA is preserved here, 48 bases in frame from base 1. The V and J ends are trimmed by 1 base and 7 bases, leaving 16 bases between them. Per the germline V gene, KGHDR is the CDR1 and SFDVKD is the CDR2. The source material was CD4+ T cells sorted from PBMCs, sampled 15 days after the yellow fever booster vaccination. The rearranged segments are TRBV24-1 and TRBJ2-1; matching of 7 bases hints at TRBD1 as the D gene. The origin of this receptor is a man aged 25-45 years who received the YFV17D yellow fever vaccine. The CDR3 reads CATSDFSQGGRNEQFF. The DNA sequence follows: TGTGCCACCAGTGATTTCTCGCAGGGGGGTAGGAATGAGCAGTTCTTC.